Below, 25 T cell receptor beta chains from the same sample are listed, as sequenced in a study of T cells in Graves' hyperthyroidism and ophthalmopathy. Regions amplified from RNA transcripts were the TCR beta CDR3 regions. The HTBI primer set was used in a first-round RT-PCR of the TCR CDR3. A single record per CDR3 protein comes from TCRdb applying MiXCR to the multiplex PCR reads. The sample contains hundreds of thousands of distinct CDR3 sequences, roughly 25% of which appear only once. Sequenced input: blood. The source of these receptors is a woman in her twenties or thirties with Graves' ophthalmopathy.

The chain joins TRBV12-3 or TRBV12-4 to TRBJ1-2, with 9 bases identical to TRBD1. CDR3 length equals 15 residues. The ends lost 5 bases at V and 4 bases at J; junction bases unmatched: 8. The CDR3 loop reads CASSAPGQGTYGYTF. The CDR3 DNA follows: TGTGCCAGCAGTGCACCGGGACAGGGAACCTATGGCTACACCTTC.

This clonotype was seen many times. The genes are TRBV27 and TRBJ1-1; D is uncertain. This CDR3 comprises 13 residues. Trimming shortened V by 7 bases and J by 0 bases, and 9 bases separated the two germline ends. Per the germline V gene, CDR1 is MNHEY and CDR2 is SMNVEV (reference sequence). The CDR3 sequence: CASKDYMNTEAFF. CDR3 bases: TGTGCCAGCAAGGACTACATGAACACTGAAGCTTTCTTT.

In regard to this clonotype: This CDR3 fails to terminate in the conserved phenylalanine or tryptophan, so it likely reflects a read error. In nucleotides, the CDR3 is TGTGCCAGCTCACCACCCGGGAACACCGGGGAGCTGTTTGTG. It codes for CASSPPGNTGELFV. This sequence joins TRBV18 and TRBJ2-2; D not resolved. V lost 0 bases to trimming and J lost 1 base, with 3 bases between them. The germline CDR1 and CDR2 sequences are KGHSH and LQKENI. This CDR3 is built from 14 residues.

As concerns this clonotype: A read error is possible here, since a much larger clone lies one base away. The chain employs TRBV2 and TRBJ1-2, with D possibly TRBD1 on 5 matching bases. V gave up 3 bases and J gave up 4 bases, with 9 bases separating them. The CDR3 is 13 residues long. Per germline, CDR1 SNHLY and CDR2 FYNNEI. CDR3 in DNA: TGTGCCAGCAGTGACCAGGGAACCTATGGCTACACCTTC. Amino acids: CASSDQGTYGYTF. Drawing the rest from reference TRBV2 and TRBJ1-2, the complete variable domain is EPEVTQTPSHQVTQMGQEVILRCVPISNHLYFYWYRQILGQKVEFLVSFYNNEISEKSEIFDDQFSVERPDGSNFTLKIRSTKLEDSAMYFCASSDQGTYGYTFGSGTRLTVV.

In its sample, this clonotype was seen once. The chain is built from TRBV19 and TRBJ1-1; TRBD1 might be the D (5 bases). This CDR3 is 14 amino acids long. The germline V gene has CDR1 LNHDA and CDR2 SQIVND (reference sequence). Trimming cost V 2 bases and J 3 bases, with 10 bases left between them. CDR3 in amino acids: CASSIIGVDTEAFF. In DNA, the CDR3 is TGTGCCAGTAGTATAATAGGGGTCGACACTGAAGCTTTCTTT.

The chain uses TRBV20-1 and TRBJ1-5; 11 nucleotides match TRBD1. V was pared by 1 base and J by 7 bases, with 6 bases of the junction left unmatched. The CDR3 sequence is 15 residues long. CDR1 and CDR2 from the germline V gene are DFQATT and SNEGSKA (reference sequence). CDR3 nucleotide sequence: TGCAGTGCTAGAGGGGGGACAGGGGGAGGGCAGCCCCAGCATTTT. Its protein is CSARGGTGGGQPQHF.

This clonotype was observed many times. This chain connects TRBV3-1 to TRBJ1-1, with 7 bases lining up with TRBD1. The CDR3 extends over 16 amino acids. Germline CDR1 is LGHDT and CDR2 is YNNKEL (reference sequence). V lost 2 bases, J lost 0 bases, and 6 bases stayed unmatched. CDR3 region: CASSQPLGGLNTEAFF. Written as DNA, the CDR3 is TGTGCCAGCAGCCAACCTTTAGGGGGCCTGAACACTGAAGCTTTCTTT.

The gene calls are TRBV7-2 and TRBJ2-2; D is perhaps TRBD2 (5 bases). CDR1 is SGHTA, CDR2 FQGNSA, per germline. The CDR3 loop spans 13 amino acids. V lost 5 bases and J lost 6, with 10 bases in between. The CDR3 here is CASSPGIAGELFF. The DNA for the CDR3 is TGTGCCAGCAGCCCCGGGATAGCCGGGGAGCTGTTTTTT.

Comment on this clonotype: The junction differs from germline at one of its ends, possibly a read error. This sequence joins TRBV27 and TRBJ2-5; weak D call: TRBD1 (6 bases). This CDR3 comprises 14 residues. Per the germline V gene, CDR1 is MNHEY and CDR2 is SMNVEV (reference sequence). The DNA for the CDR3 is TGTGCCAGCAGCCTGGTGGGCAGGGGAGAGACCAAGTACTTC. Translation: CASSLVGRGETKYF.

This clonotype was recorded at least ten times. The rearrangement uses TRBV12-3 or TRBV12-4 and TRBJ1-1, with D possibly matching TRBD1 (5 bases). The CDR3 length is 18 residues. The germline V and J ends were trimmed by 3 bases and 1 base, with 21 bases remaining between them. In DNA, the CDR3 is TGTGCCAGCAGTTTGGGACTGACCTCGGTGTGGCAGAACACTGAAGCTTTCTTT. It yields the protein CASSLGLTSVWQNTEAFF.

The chain carries TRBV6-1 and TRBJ1-2, with a weak D call TRBD1 (6 bases). Germline V gene data show CDR1 as MNHNS and CDR2 as SASEGT. Deletions cut 5 bases from V and 4 bases from J, with 17 bases between. The CDR3 covers 15 residues. The CDR3 coding sequence is TGTGCCAGCAGTCCCCCGGGGGCCCACGTCTATGGCTACACCTTC. Translating it yields CASSPPGAHVYGYTF.

The sample holds many counts of this clonotype. The chain combines TRBV7-3 with TRBJ2-7, with 7 bases fitting TRBD2. Germline CDR1 is SGHTA and CDR2 is FQGTGA. V was clipped by 0 bases and J by 2 bases; unmatched bases: 4. The CDR3 runs 15 residues. This chain's CDR3 is CASSLTPGGAYEQYF. The DNA of the CDR3 is TGTGCCAGCAGCTTAACGCCGGGAGGCGCCTACGAGCAGTACTTC.

The V and J genes are TRBV7-2 and TRBJ2-5; 13 bases are shared with TRBD2. The length of the CDR3 is 15 residues. In germline, CDR1 is SGHTA, CDR2 FQGNSA. V shed 5 bases, J shed 4 bases, and the junction held 4 bases outside the gene matches. For the CDR3, the DNA is TGTGCCAGCAGCACCGGACTAGCGGGAGCAGAGACCCAGTACTTC. The encoded protein is CASSTGLAGAETQYF.

This clonotype came up many times. This rearrangement joins TRBV27 to TRBJ2-5, with no clear D. CDR1 and CDR2 from the germline V gene are MNHEY and SMNVEV (reference sequence). Trimming stripped 5 bases from V and 5 bases from J, with 18 bases between. The CDR3 runs 15 residues. In nucleotides, the CDR3 is TGTGCCAGCAGTCAAGTTGGATCCTCCCAGGAGACCCAGTACTTC. Protein sequence: CASSQVGSSQETQYF.

This clonotype showed up many times. The final CDR3 position lacks the conserved phenylalanine or tryptophan, pointing to a likely read error. J is TRBJ1-1 and V is TRBV7-2; D remains unclear. Trimming stripped 1 base from V and 11 bases from J, with 14 bases between. Germline V lookup: CDR1 SGHTA, CDR2 FQGNSA. CDR3 length: 13 amino acids. The CDR3 loop is CASSLEGDLVAFL. The CDR3 DNA is TGTGCCAGCAGCTTAGAGGGAGACCTTGTGGCTTTCCTT.

This clonotype was detected ten times or more. The V and J genes are TRBV29-1 and TRBJ1-1; 10 bases fit TRBD1. With V trimmed by 8 bases and J by 7 bases, 7 bases remained unmatched. CDR1 and CDR2 from the germline V gene are SQVTM and ANQGSEA. The CDR3 is 12 amino acids. CDR3 in amino acids: CSTPGQGGEAFF. In DNA form, the CDR3 reads TGCAGCACCCCAGGACAGGGGGGTGAAGCTTTCTTT. Looking up the rest from reference TRBV29-1 and TRBJ1-1 gives the full variable domain: SAVISQKPSRDICQRGTSLTIQCQVDSQVTMMFWYRQQPGQSLTLIATANQGSEATYESGFVIDKFPISRPNLTFSTLTVSNMSPEDSSIYLCSTPGQGGEAFFGQGTRLTVV.

This chain uses TRBV7-8 with TRBJ2-7; 11 bases are a match to TRBD2. J lost 6 bases, V lost 5 bases, and 12 bases had no gene match. This CDR3 has 16 amino acids. Per germline, CDR1 SGHVS and CDR2 FQNEAQ. DNA of the CDR3: TGTGCCAGCAGCCGGAAACTAGCGGGAGTTGTCGGCGAGCAGTACTTC. This gives the protein CASSRKLAGVVGEQYF.

This clonotype was seen a few times. V is TRBV12-3 or TRBV12-4 and J is TRBJ1-2; D is possibly TRBD1 (6 bases). The CDR3 totals 16 residues. V dropped 5 bases and J dropped 2 bases, with 18 bases sitting between them. The DNA for the CDR3 is TGTGCCAGCAGTCCAGGGGCCCCCGGCGTCAACTATGGCTACACCTTC. Encoded protein: CASSPGAPGVNYGYTF.

This clonotype was detected many times. This chain links TRBV4-3 with TRBJ1-1; D is ambiguous. Germline V lookup: CDR1 LGHNA, CDR2 YSLEER. The CDR3 is made up of 14 amino acids. V lost 0 bases to trimming and J lost 6 bases, with 11 bases between them. The CDR3 reads CASSQEGRDAEAFF. The CDR3 DNA reads as TGCGCCAGCAGCCAAGAGGGGAGGGATGCTGAAGCTTTCTTT.

Note on this clonotype: This may come from a read error, since a much larger clone is one base off. The rearrangement links TRBV20-1 to TRBJ1-2; TRBD1 matches at 9 bases. Germline V gene lookup returns CDR1 DFQATT and CDR2 SNEGSKA (reference sequence). V was pared by 6 bases and J by 8 bases, with 13 bases of the junction left unmatched. This CDR3 comprises 14 residues. CDR3 bases: TGCAGTGCGCCTGGGACAGGGAGCGCGTGGGGCTACACCTTC. This translates into CSAPGTGSAWGYTF.

V gene TRBV5-1 combines with J gene TRBJ1-2, with no clear D. Looked up from germline, CDR1 is SGHRS and CDR2 is YFSETQ. Trimming left V 3 bases short and J 7 bases short, with 10 bases between. The CDR3 is made up of 12 amino acids. The CDR3: CASSSRRIGYTF. CDR3 sequence (DNA): TGCGCCAGCAGCTCCCGACGGATTGGCTACACCTTC.

This clonotype came up a few times. The chain is built from TRBV12-3 or TRBV12-4 and TRBJ1-2; 10 nucleotides line up with TRBD1. This CDR3 is built from 13 residues. V lost 5 bases to trimming and J lost 14 bases; unmatched junction nucleotides: 11. The CDR3 sequence: CASSKGQGYFRTF. The CDR3 DNA is TGTGCCAGCAGTAAGGGACAGGGGTACTTTCGGACCTTC.

This rearrangement joins TRBV27 to TRBJ2-3; no definite D call. Germline V gene sequence: CDR1 MNHEY, CDR2 SMNVEV (reference sequence). The CDR3 sequence is 16 residues long. With 3 bases removed from V and 0 bases from J, the gap between germline ends came to 13 bases. The CDR3 sequence: CASSLYEISSTDTQYF. CDR3 nucleotide sequence: TGTGCCAGCAGTTTGTACGAGATATCTAGCACAGATACGCAGTATTTT.

This chain joins TRBV6-1 and TRBJ2-7; 11 bases line up with TRBD1. V shed 6 bases, J shed 7 bases, and the junction held 11 bases outside the gene matches. The germline V gene encodes CDR1 MNHNS and CDR2 SASEGT. This CDR3 is 15 amino acids long. The CDR3 sequence is CASRTGTGGRNEQYF. DNA of the CDR3: TGTGCCAGCAGAACTGGGACAGGGGGAAGAAATGAGCAGTACTTC.

The sample holds many counts of this clonotype. The V gene is TRBV20-1, the J gene TRBJ1-1, with a weak D call TRBD1 (5 bases). The CDR3 loop spans 14 amino acids. V lost 7 bases, J lost 0 bases, and 15 bases lay in between. Germline loops: CDR1 DFQATT, CDR2 SNEGSKA (reference sequence). The CDR3 sequence: CSVTSGGVNTEAFF. CDR3 nucleotides: TGCAGTGTAACGTCGGGAGGGGTGAACACTGAAGCTTTCTTT.